This TCR beta chain was captured by sequencing in a study of CD8 T cells in Susac syndrome. TCR beta from blood CD8+ and CD4+ T cells was sequenced. Matching for age and sex applied to the controls, who were healthy donors. This CDR3 has 16 residues. Germline loops: CDR1 MNHEY, CDR2 SVGAGI. With V trimmed by 4 bases and J by 0 bases, 3 bases remained unmatched. 0.5 to 1 ug RNA was reverse transcribed with random hexamers. TCRdb reprocessed the immunoSEQ multiplex PCR reads via MiXCR and lists one record per CDR3 protein. The sample yields about 140,000 distinct CDR3 sequences, 90% to 95% seen once. The sequencing sample was made of CD8+ T cells from PBMCs. The rearrangement uses TRBV6-5 and TRBJ2-1; 10 bases fit TRBD2. This TCR came from a human donor in good health. CDR3 sequence: CASSSGLASSYNEQFF. CDR3 nucleotide sequence: TGTGCCAGCAGTTCGGGACTAGCGAGCTCCTACAATGAGCAGTTCTTC.